The 20 T cell receptor beta chains presented below share a single source sample, sequenced in a study of cytomegalovirus exposure and HLA in healthy donors (dated by TCRdb to about 2017). The receptor library was made with the immunoSEQ multiplex PCR assay. The multiplex PCR relied on a mix of 60 forward primers for TCR Vbeta segments and 13 reverse primers for TCR Jbeta segments. Imported from immuneACCESS, the table was reduced by TCRdb to in-frame sequences with V and J called. These copies leave out some clones; in studies compared against another copy, an unresolved V gene accounts for under half, and the cause of the remainder is not known. This sample lists 100,000 or so clones; over 70% were detected once. The ten biggest clones cover roughly 6% of the sample. The sample taken for sequencing was PBMCs. The receptors derive from a male donor in good health and CMV-seronegative.

The chain couples TRBV7-3 to TRBJ2-6; a weak D match, TRBD1 (5 bases). The CDR3 is 15 amino acids. With 0 bases removed from V and 4 bases from J, the gap between germline ends came to 7 bases. Germline values: CDR1 SGHTA, CDR2 FQGTGA. CDR3 nucleotide sequence: TGTGCCAGCAGCTTAACGGGGCTGGGGGCCAACGTCCTGACTTTC. Translating it yields CASSLTGLGANVLTF.

This clone has just one count. This chain uses TRBV28 with TRBJ2-7, with D possibly TRBD1 on 5 matching bases. Germline CDR1 and CDR2: MDHEN and SYDVKM. The V end lost 7 bases, the J end lost 7 bases, and 11 bases lay between the germline ends. The CDR3 has 11 residues. The CDR3 DNA reads TGTGCCAGCACCAAGGACATAGAGCAGTACTTC. Translating gives CASTKDIEQYF.

The chain uses TRBV10-3 and TRBJ2-7, with 8 bases aligning to TRBD2. Germline V gene data show CDR1 as ENHRY and CDR2 as SYGVKD. The CDR3 runs 14 residues. The trim removed 6 bases at V and 0 bases at J, leaving 4 bases unmatched. The CDR3 protein is CAIRLAESSYEQYF. CDR3 nucleotides: TGTGCCATCAGACTAGCGGAGAGCTCCTACGAGCAGTACTTC.

The chain joins TRBV27 to TRBJ2-1; possible D gene TRBD2, 5 bases. Trimming cost V 6 bases and J 7 bases, with 22 bases left between them. The CDR3 is made up of 16 amino acids. The germline gives CDR1 MNHEY, CDR2 SMNVEV (reference sequence). CDR3 residues: CASSRPRLGVQNEQFF. CDR3 DNA: TGTGCCAGCAGCCGACCCCGGCTGGGAGTACAAAATGAGCAGTTCTTC.

A single count supports this clone. The V gene is TRBV7-6, the J gene TRBJ2-3; tentative D call: TRBD2 (6 bases). From germline, CDR1 is SGHVS and CDR2 FNYEAQ. The CDR3 covers 14 residues. The V end was cut by 1 base, the J end by 9 bases, with 14 bases between. The CDR3 nucleotides read TGTGCCAGCAGCTTAGGGACACTAGCCCCCACGCAGTATTTT. It encodes CASSLGTLAPTQYF.

This chain uses TRBV6-5 with TRBJ1-1; the D gene is possibly TRBD1 (6 bases). CDR1 and CDR2 (germline): MNHEY, SVGAGI. The V and J ends lost 10 bases and 1 base respectively, with 13 bases between them. The CDR3 is 13 residues long. CDR3 bases: TGTGCCATCATGGCAGGGGAGAACACTGAAGCTTTCTTT. Translated, it gives CAIMAGENTEAFF.

V and J are TRBV10-3 and TRBJ1-3, with TRBD1 identical over 7 bases. With 9 bases clipped from V and 0 bases from J, the junction kept 8 bases outside the gene matches. There are 15 residues in the CDR3. Germline CDR1 reads ENHRY; CDR2 reads SYGVKD. The CDR3 reads CAMTQGPSSGNTIYF. The CDR3 DNA follows: TGTGCCATGACACAGGGGCCGAGCTCTGGAAACACCATATATTTT.

V is TRBV15 and J is TRBJ2-5; D may be TRBD2 (6 bases). CDR3 length equals 16 residues. The ends were cut back, 1 base at V and 0 bases at J, with 12 bases in the middle. Germline values: CDR1 LNHNV, CDR2 YYDKDF (reference sequence). The CDR3 DNA sequence: TGTGCCACCAGCAGAGGGAGTAGCGGAGACCAAGAGACCCAGTACTTC. Translated, it gives CATSRGSSGDQETQYF.

This clone was found once. This chain connects TRBV5-1 to TRBJ1-4; D call uncertain. V gave up 5 bases and J gave up 1 base, with 9 bases separating them. This CDR3 is 14 amino acids long. Looked up from germline, CDR1 is SGHRS and CDR2 is YFSETQ. The CDR3 DNA reads as TGCGCCAGCAGTCCCGAGCTAACTAATGAAAAACTGTTTTTT. It is translated as CASSPELTNEKLFF.

The genes are TRBV14 and TRBJ2-3; tentative D call: TRBD2 (5 bases). This CDR3 has 15 amino acids. Germline V gives CDR1 SGHDN, CDR2 FVKESK. Between the trimmed V and J ends, which lost 3 bases and 7 bases, there was a span of 17 bases. The CDR3 nucleotides read TGTGCCAGCAGCCAGGCGGGCAGCGGAGGATATACGCAGTATTTT. This sequence encodes CASSQAGSGGYTQYF. Using reference TRBV14 and TRBJ2-3 for the parts outside the CDR3, the full variable domain is EAGVTQFPSHSVIEKGQTVTLRCDPISGHDNLYWYRRVMGKEIKFLLHFVKESKQDESGMPNNRFLAERTGGTYSTLKVQPAELEDSGVYFCASSQAGSGGYTQYFGPGTRLTVL.

The chain uses TRBV5-1 and TRBJ2-5; TRBD1 is a possible D gene (5 bases). The V end lost 0 bases, the J end lost 5 bases, and 17 bases lay between the germline ends. The CDR3 totals 16 residues. From germline, CDR1 is SGHRS and CDR2 YFSETQ. The CDR3 protein is CASSLAQTVPPETQYF. The CDR3 DNA is TGCGCCAGCAGCTTGGCCCAGACAGTTCCCCCGGAGACCCAGTACTTC.

This sequence joins TRBV18 and TRBJ2-1; perhaps TRBD1 as D (5 bases). Germline V gene data show CDR1 as KGHSH and CDR2 as LQKENI. The CDR3 sequence is 15 residues long. V gave up 3 bases and J gave up 8 bases, with 17 bases separating them. CDR3 in DNA: TGTGCCAGCTCACCCAGGCAGGGTAAAGTAGATGAGCAGTTCTTC. It is translated as CASSPRQGKVDEQFF.

The gene calls are TRBV11-1 and TRBJ2-1; 14 bases map to TRBD2. CDR3 size: 15 residues. The germline gives CDR1 SGHAT, CDR2 FQDESV (reference sequence). The V and J ends lost 1 base and 7 bases, in that order; junction bases with no gene match: 0. This CDR3 is CASSLGTSGRNEQFF. DNA of the CDR3: TGTGCCAGCAGCTTAGGGACTAGCGGGAGGAATGAGCAGTTCTTC.

The rearrangement joins TRBV10-3 to TRBJ2-7, with a possible D match to TRBD2 (6 bases). This CDR3 has 17 residues. V was trimmed by 3 bases and J by 0 bases, leaving 18 bases between them. Germline V gene data show CDR1 as ENHRY and CDR2 as SYGVKD. CDR3 protein: CAISEGGAGPRSYEQYF. Here the CDR3 DNA reads TGTGCCATCAGTGAAGGCGGGGCCGGGCCTCGCTCCTACGAGCAGTACTTC.

A word on this clone: The sample carries other DNA sequences with the same CDR3. The CDR3 nucleotides read TGCAGCGTAGTTACTAGCGGGTTGAGCTCCTACAATGAGCAGTTCTTC. It encodes CSVVTSGLSSYNEQFF. V usage is TRBV29-1 and J usage is TRBJ2-1, with 9 bases identical to TRBD2. The J segment lost 0 bases and the V segment lost 6 bases, leaving 9 bases of the junction unmatched. This CDR3 contains 16 residues. In germline, CDR1 is SQVTM, CDR2 ANQGSEA.

The chain joins TRBV19 to TRBJ2-1; 9 bases align to TRBD2. Germline loops: CDR1 LNHDA, CDR2 SQIVND (reference sequence). This CDR3 contains 16 residues. Germline trimming cut 7 bases from V and 2 bases from J; bases unmatched to any gene: 9. This CDR3 reads CASMGLAGYTYNEQFF. In DNA, the CDR3 is TGTGCCAGTATGGGGCTAGCGGGATACACCTACAATGAGCAGTTCTTC. Using reference TRBV19 and TRBJ2-1 for the parts outside the CDR3, the full variable domain is DGGITQSPKYLFRKEGQNVTLSCEQNLNHDAMYWYRQDPGQGLRLIYYSQIVNDFQKGDIAEGYSVSREKKESFPLTVTSAQKNPTAFYLCASMGLAGYTYNEQFFGPGTRLTVL.

The chain employs TRBV5-4 and TRBJ2-4; a possible D gene is TRBD1 (6 bases). The CDR3 runs to 16 residues. With 0 bases removed from V and 0 bases from J, the gap between germline ends came to 10 bases. CDR1 is SGHNT, CDR2 YYREEE, per germline (reference sequence). As DNA, the CDR3 is TGTGCCAGCAGCTTGGGGACAGCTCTAGCCAAAAACATTCAGTACTTC. Protein product: CASSLGTALAKNIQYF.

The table lists this clone with many counts. CDR3 sequence reads: CAIGTSGGPDYEQFF. CDR3 in DNA: TGTGCCATAGGAACTAGCGGGGGGCCTGACTATGAGCAGTTCTTC. The chain carries TRBV10-3 and TRBJ2-1; 12 nucleotides agree with TRBD2. The V gene end was trimmed by 9 bases and the J gene end by 8 bases; junction bases not matched to a gene: 11. CDR3 size: 15 residues. Germline V CDR1 and CDR2: ENHRY, SYGVKD.

The V call is TRBV11-3, the J call TRBJ2-7; 13 nucleotides match TRBD2. The CDR3 runs 14 residues. V was clipped by 3 bases and J by 4 bases; unmatched bases: 0. Germline V gene lookup returns CDR1 SGHNT and CDR2 YENEEA. The CDR3 bases are TGTGCCAGCAGCTTGGGACTAGCGGGATACGAGCAGTACTTC. It specifies CASSLGLAGYEQYF.

In the case of this clone: This sample also contains other DNA sequences that code for the same CDR3. The V gene is TRBV10-3, the J gene TRBJ1-3; 7 bases are shared with TRBD1. The CDR3 totals 16 residues. The V gene end was trimmed by 6 bases and the J gene end by 0 bases; junction bases not matched to a gene: 8. The V gene's germline CDR1 is ENHRY and CDR2 SYGVKD. The CDR3 loop reads CAISEGQLSSGNTIYF. The DNA for the CDR3 is TGTGCCATCAGCGAGGGACAGCTAAGCTCTGGAAACACCATATATTTT.